The 26 T cell receptor beta chains below were found in one sample sequenced in a study of blood T cell repertoires in COVID-19. The protocol was immunoSEQ multiplex PCR, while the TCRdb copy is restricted to in-frame clones and leaves out a portion. Counted here are around 300,000 clones, roughly 88% occurring once; the ten biggest clones make up 9.5% to 12%. The specimen was peripheral blood. These receptors originate from a woman in her sixties or seventies with acute or convalescent COVID-19.

The chain couples TRBV7-8 to TRBJ2-3; 10 nucleotides match TRBD1. Looked up from germline, CDR1 is SGHVS and CDR2 is FQNEAQ. The CDR3 is 16 residues long. With 4 bases clipped from V and 2 bases from J, the junction kept 6 bases outside the gene matches. The chain's CDR3 is CASSSGTGAVTDTQYF. In DNA, the CDR3 is TGTGCCAGCAGCTCCGGGACAGGGGCCGTCACAGATACGCAGTATTTT.

The chain carries TRBV18 and TRBJ1-1, with D possibly being TRBD1 (6 bases). Trimming removed 0 bases from V and 1 base from J, with 12 bases in between. Germline V gives CDR1 KGHSH, CDR2 LQKENI. The CDR3 covers 16 residues. CDR3 in DNA: TGTGCCAGCTCACCACCAACCCTCAGGGGGAACACTGAAGCTTTCTTT. This codes for CASSPPTLRGNTEAFF.

The V and J genes are TRBV6-5 and TRBJ2-3; 7 nucleotides agree with TRBD2. This CDR3 contains 15 residues. Germline CDR1 is MNHEY and CDR2 is SVGAGI. Germline trimming cut 0 bases from V and 5 bases from J; bases unmatched to any gene: 5. In nucleotides, the CDR3 is TGTGCCAGCAGTTACTCCCGGGGGGTTGGAGATACGCAGTATTTT. Its protein product is CASSYSRGVGDTQYF.

Only one count was recorded for this clone. J is TRBJ1-1 and V is TRBV12-3 or TRBV12-4; maybe TRBD1 (6 bases). The CDR3 totals 11 residues. V was clipped by 9 bases and J by 11 bases, with 16 bases between them. Here the CDR3 DNA reads TGTGCCAGTTTAGAGGGGGGGAACGCTTTCTTT. This sequence encodes CASLEGGNAFF.

The chain is built from TRBV5-1 and TRBJ1-2, with D possibly matching TRBD1 (5 bases). The V gene lost 5 bases and the J gene lost 3 bases, with 14 bases spanning the gap. CDR1 SGHRS and CDR2 YFSETQ come from the germline V gene. This CDR3 has 14 amino acids. The CDR3 sequence: CASRESGGDYGYTF. CDR3 coding DNA: TGCGCCAGCAGAGAGAGTGGAGGGGACTATGGCTACACCTTC.

V is TRBV2 and J is TRBJ1-5; a possible D gene is TRBD1 (5 bases). CDR3 size: 14 residues. Germline CDR1 reads SNHLY; CDR2 reads FYNNEI. V was cut by 8 bases and J by 6 bases, with 17 bases left in between. CDR3 region: CASGGQGGIQPQHF. CDR3 bases: TGTGCCAGCGGAGGGCAGGGTGGAATTCAGCCCCAGCATTTT.

This clone showed up just a few times. The genes are TRBV2 and TRBJ1-5; 8 positions agree with TRBD1. The CDR3 runs to 14 residues. From germline, CDR1 is SNHLY and CDR2 FYNNEI. V lost 8 bases, J lost 7 bases, and 10 bases stayed unmatched. The CDR3: CASGPGQVGQPQHF. The DNA for the CDR3 is TGTGCCAGCGGGCCGGGACAGGTTGGGCAGCCCCAGCATTTT.

The chain employs TRBV1 and TRBJ1-5. TRBV1 is classified as a pseudogene. The CDR3 totals 15 residues. This CDR3 is CTSVPLRGGDQPQHF. CDR3 bases: TGCACCAGCGTTCCCTTGCGGGGTGGCGATCAGCCCCAGCATTTT.

The chain uses TRBV6-5 and TRBJ1-2; 8 bases fit TRBD1. CDR1 is MNHEY, CDR2 SVGAGI, per germline. After removal of 3 bases from V and 11 bases from J, the junction contained 5 bases not matched to a gene. The CDR3 has 12 residues. CDR3 residues: CASSYPTGVYTF. CDR3 in DNA: TGTGCCAGCAGTTATCCGACAGGGGTATACACCTTC.

The V gene is TRBV3-1 (or the pseudogene TRBV3-2), the J gene TRBJ1-1; D is perhaps TRBD1 (5 bases). Trimming pared 2 bases from V and 5 bases from J, leaving 9 bases between. The germline gives CDR1 LGHDT, CDR2 YNNKEL (reference sequence). CDR3 size: 13 residues. The CDR3 nucleotides are TGTGCCAGCAGCCAAACAAGGGGAACTGAAGCTTTCTTT. It yields the protein CASSQTRGTEAFF.

With respect to this clone: Other DNA sequences in this sample translate to the same CDR3. V is TRBV6-2 or TRBV6-3 and J is TRBJ1-2; D gene unclear. V lost 2 bases and J 0 bases, leaving 4 bases between the germline ends. Per the germline V gene, CDR1 is MNHEY and CDR2 is SVGEGT. The CDR3 is 13 residues long. The CDR3 DNA sequence: TGTGCCAGCAGTTACGAGGCTAACTATGGCTACACCTTC. Translation: CASSYEANYGYTF.

V and J are TRBV6-5 and TRBJ1-3, with D possibly TRBD1 on 5 matching bases. CDR1 is MNHEY and CDR2 is SVGAGI in the germline V gene. The CDR3 has 16 residues. V shed 4 bases and J shed 5 bases, with 18 bases lying between them. CDR3 DNA: TGTGCCAGCAGTTCCGTCAGGGAAAGTCCACGAAACACCATATATTTT. It is translated as CASSSVRESPRNTIYF.

The rearrangement uses TRBV5-1 and TRBJ1-6; a possible D gene is TRBD1 (6 bases). The CDR3 totals 17 residues. Germline CDR1 is SGHRS and CDR2 is YFSETQ. Deletions cut 1 base from V and 5 bases from J, with 16 bases between. The CDR3 coding sequence is TGCGCCAGCAGCTTGCTTGGGGACACCCGAAATAATTCACCCCTCCACTTT. This codes for CASSLLGDTRNNSPLHF.

There are a few counts of this clone. The genes are TRBV7-3 and TRBJ2-7, with TRBD1 identical over 7 bases. The trim removed 5 bases at V and 2 bases at J, leaving 12 bases unmatched. Germline assignment: CDR1 SGHTA and CDR2 FQGTGA. CDR3 length: 16 amino acids. The CDR3, as DNA: TGTGCCAGCAGCGGTGCGTCCCCGGGACAGCCCTACGAGCAGTACTTC. Amino acids: CASSGASPGQPYEQYF.

The V call is TRBV28, the J call TRBJ2-7, with D unclear. This CDR3 region has 13 residues. The germline gives CDR1 MDHEN, CDR2 SYDVKM. The V end lost 6 bases, the J end lost 6 bases, and 15 bases lay between the germline ends. The CDR3 DNA is TGTGCCAGCAGCTACCGGTTGTCTCCCGAGCAGTACTTC. Translated, it gives CASSYRLSPEQYF.

The chain combines TRBV30 with TRBJ1-6; TRBD1 is a possible D gene (6 bases). Trimming cost V 4 bases and J 7 bases, with 11 bases left between them. CDR1 and CDR2 from the germline V gene are GTSNPN and SVGIG (reference sequence). The CDR3 is 13 amino acids. CDR3 region: CAWKDRPNSPLHF. The CDR3 DNA reads TGTGCCTGGAAGGACAGACCCAATTCACCCCTCCACTTT.

This clone was counted once. The CDR3 nucleotides read TGTGCCAGCAGCCACCGGGGACAGGGGCCCTACGAGCAGTACTTC. It is translated as CASSHRGQGPYEQYF. V usage is TRBV3-1 (or the pseudogene TRBV3-2) and J usage is TRBJ2-7, with 10 nucleotides matching TRBD1. This CDR3 has 15 amino acids. V lost 3 bases, J lost 2 bases, and 4 bases stayed unmatched. Per germline, CDR1 LGHDT and CDR2 YNNKEL (reference sequence).

As DNA, the CDR3 is TGTGCCAGCAGCGGCCCGGGCGACTACAATCAGCCCCAGCATTTT. Translating gives CASSGPGDYNQPQHF. This chain joins TRBV5-8 and TRBJ1-5, with no clear D. CDR1 and CDR2 (germline): SGHTS, YDEGEE. This CDR3 is built from 15 residues. The germline V and J ends were trimmed by 4 bases and 3 bases, with 14 bases remaining between them.

The chain's CDR3 is CASSEGQIYEQYF. The CDR3 DNA sequence: TGTGCCAGCAGCGAAGGACAAATCTACGAGCAGTACTTC. This sequence joins TRBV9 and TRBJ2-7; possibly TRBD1 for D (5 bases). CDR1 is SGDLS and CDR2 is YYNGEE in the germline V gene. CDR3 length: 13 residues. Trimming shortened V by 3 bases and J by 3 bases, and 10 bases separated the two germline ends.

The chain is built from TRBV7-6 and TRBJ2-6; 9 bases are a match to TRBD1. Looked up from germline, CDR1 is SGHVS and CDR2 is FNYEAQ. Trimming at V came to 7 bases and at J to 4 bases, leaving 11 bases not matched to a gene. The CDR3 is 17 amino acids. CDR3 in DNA: TGTGCCAGCACCCGGGGACAGGGAGGCTTAGGGGCCAACGTCCTGACTTTC. It is translated as CASTRGQGGLGANVLTF.

V is TRBV6-6 and J is TRBJ1-4, with D hard to call. The germline V and J ends were trimmed by 2 bases and 8 bases, with 9 bases remaining between them. Per germline, CDR1 MNHNY and CDR2 SVGAGI (reference sequence). CDR3 length: 13 residues. The CDR3 DNA sequence: TGTGCCAGCAGTTACCGGGAACAAGAAAAACTGTTTTTT. As protein: CASSYREQEKLFF.

For this clone: At the DNA level, this CDR3 is encoded by other sequences in the same sample as well. The chain combines TRBV4-2 with TRBJ2-3; no firm D call. V was cut by 0 bases and J by 2 bases, with 9 bases left in between. Looked up from germline, CDR1 is LGHNA and CDR2 is YNFKEQ. This CDR3 is built from 15 residues. CDR3 in amino acids: CASSQDRRITDTQYF. The CDR3 DNA reads TGTGCCAGCAGCCAAGATAGGCGGATCACAGATACGCAGTATTTT.

The chain carries TRBV19 and TRBJ1-5; maybe TRBD1 (6 bases). Trimming shortened V by 6 bases and J by 4 bases, and 10 bases separated the two germline ends. Germline V gives CDR1 LNHDA, CDR2 SQIVND (reference sequence). CDR3 size: 13 residues. CDR3 in DNA: TGTGCCAGTAGCACACAGGGTAATCAGCCCCAGCATTTT. It codes for CASSTQGNQPQHF.

This chain connects TRBV5-1 to TRBJ1-2; D is unclear. Germline V lookup: CDR1 SGHRS, CDR2 YFSETQ. This CDR3 is built from 14 residues. V gave up 4 bases and J gave up 3 bases, with 13 bases separating them. The CDR3 reads CASSPSGDHYGYTF. CDR3 bases: TGCGCCAGCAGCCCCTCCGGGGATCACTATGGCTACACCTTC.

The CDR3 nucleotides are TGTGCCAGCAGTGGGGGCCAATCTCTCAATAGCAATCAGCCCCAGCATTTT. As protein: CASSGGQSLNSNQPQHF. The chain links TRBV6-1 to TRBJ1-5; a possible D gene is TRBD1 (5 bases). The germline V gene has CDR1 MNHNS and CDR2 SASEGT. V lost 4 bases and J 0 bases, leaving 16 bases between the germline ends. The CDR3 consists of 17 residues.

CDR3: CASSPSGSGEKLFF. CDR3 sequence (DNA): TGTGCCAGCTCACCATCAGGGTCTGGAGAAAAACTGTTTTTT. The V call is TRBV18, the J call TRBJ1-4; tentatively, D is TRBD1 (5 bases). Germline CDR1 reads KGHSH; CDR2 reads LQKENI. V was shortened by 2 bases and J by 8 bases, with 12 bases between the two germline ends. There are 14 residues in the CDR3.